The 26 T cell receptor beta chains below come from one sample, sequenced in a study of post-analysis software for immune sequencing data. Study-wide results and caveats: Five TRBV segments, including TRBV5-6, TRBV5-1 and TRBV20-1, were more frequent in patients than controls.

Unique-molecular-identifier-tagged TCR beta cDNA libraries were used. Each CDR3 protein is one row after TCRdb ran MiXCR on the PCR reads. The profile shows about 500,000 distinct CDR3 sequences, over 35% of them singletons. For these TCRs, the target antigens are not known. The specimen sequenced was blood. The receptors were sampled from a girl aged 10 to 17 with multiple sclerosis.

At least ten counts were recorded for this clonotype. This CDR3 reads CASSFGGTLQETQYF. The CDR3 bases are TGTGCCAGCAGTTTCGGCGGGACATTGCAAGAGACCCAGTACTTC. This rearrangement joins TRBV27 to TRBJ2-5; the D gene could be TRBD1 or TRBD2 (6 bases each). Germline lookup yields CDR1 MNHEY and CDR2 SMNVEV (reference sequence). V shed 3 bases and J shed 2 bases, with 13 bases lying between them. CDR3 length: 15 residues.

The V gene is TRBV4-3, the J gene TRBJ2-1, with 7 bases identical to TRBD2. Germline V CDR1 and CDR2: LGHNA, YSLEER. Trimming at V came to 0 bases and at J to 3 bases, leaving 8 bases not matched to a gene. The CDR3 covers 17 residues. The chain's CDR3 is CASSQEVDGGGYNEQFF. The CDR3 DNA follows: TGCGCCAGCAGCCAAGAGGTTGACGGCGGGGGCTACAATGAGCAGTTCTTC.

In its sample, this clonotype was seen a few times. The chain employs TRBV7-9 and TRBJ2-2; D is uncertain. The germline CDR1 and CDR2 sequences are SEHNR and FQNEAQ (reference sequence). Trimming removed 6 bases at V and 6 bases at J, with 14 bases between. The CDR3 covers 14 residues. CDR3 loop: CASRHRVRPGELFF. CDR3 coding DNA: TGTGCCAGCAGACATCGCGTCAGACCCGGGGAGCTGTTTTTT. The whole variable domain, filled in from reference TRBV7-9 and TRBJ2-2, reads DTGVSQNPRHKITKRGQNVTFRCDPISEHNRLYWYRQTLGQGPEFLTYFQNEAQLEKSRLLSDRFSAERPKGSFSTLEIQRTEQGDSAMYLCASRHRVRPGELFFGEGSRLTVL.

This clonotype was detected ten times or more. The chain combines TRBV4-1 with TRBJ2-7, with D perhaps given as TRBD1 or TRBD2 (5 bases each). V lost 5 bases to trimming and J lost 6 bases, with 20 bases between them. This CDR3 has 15 residues. The germline gives CDR1 MGHRA, CDR2 YSYEKL. The CDR3 spells CASSGRAGQDGEQYF. CDR3 bases: TGCGCCAGCAGCGGCAGGGCGGGCCAGGATGGCGAGCAGTACTTC.

This chain joins TRBV29-1 and TRBJ2-7; no reliable D call. The CDR3 runs 12 residues. V was clipped by 4 bases and J by 0 bases, with 7 bases between them. The germline gives CDR1 SQVTM, CDR2 ANQGSEA. As DNA, the CDR3 is TGCAGCGTTGTTTGCAGCTCCTACGAGCAGTACTTC. This codes for CSVVCSSYEQYF.

The chain is built from TRBV7-2 and TRBJ2-7; 8 bases fit TRBD1. Looked up from germline, CDR1 is SGHTA and CDR2 is FQGNSA. The J segment lost 2 bases and the V segment lost 5 bases, leaving 5 bases of the junction unmatched. This CDR3 has 14 residues. CDR3 sequence reads: CASSPKGQAYEQYF. CDR3 DNA: TGTGCCAGCAGCCCCAAGGGACAGGCCTACGAGCAGTACTTC.

The V call is TRBV7-3, the J call TRBJ2-2, with D uncertain. The germline V gene encodes CDR1 SGHTA and CDR2 FQGTGA. Trimming took off 0 bases at V and 0 bases at J, with 8 bases between the two ends. This CDR3 has 16 residues. The CDR3 spells CASSLTLAANTGELFF. The CDR3 nucleotides are TGTGCCAGCAGCTTAACGCTCGCGGCGAACACCGGGGAGCTGTTTTTT.

The chain recombines TRBV2 with TRBJ1-2, with a possible D match to TRBD1 (6 bases). The germline V and J ends were trimmed by 3 bases and 6 bases, with 17 bases remaining between them. There are 15 residues in the CDR3. Germline CDR1 and CDR2: SNHLY and FYNNEI. The CDR3 loop reads CASSERAGAVDGYTF. The CDR3 nucleotides are TGTGCCAGCAGTGAGCGTGCGGGGGCAGTAGATGGCTACACCTTC.

This sequence joins TRBV27 and TRBJ2-3; D is ambiguous. With 6 bases removed from V and 4 bases from J, the gap between germline ends came to 8 bases. CDR3 length equals 12 residues. Germline V gene lookup returns CDR1 MNHEY and CDR2 SMNVEV (reference sequence). The CDR3 reads CASSGPPDTQYF. The CDR3 DNA is TGTGCCAGCAGCGGACCCCCAGATACGCAGTATTTT.

To note about this clonotype: The CDR3 end shows no conserved phenylalanine or tryptophan, and so a read error is likely. The rearrangement joins TRBV29-1 to TRBJ2-5; 9 nucleotides agree with TRBD1. The J call may be mistaken, given a closer DNA end match to TRBJ2-7. Germline V gene data show CDR1 as SQVTM and CDR2 as ANQGSEA. The CDR3 covers 15 residues. In nucleotides, the CDR3 is TGCAGCGTTGAAGATCCGGACAGGGGACCCTACGAGCAGTACTGC. Amino acids: CSVEDPDRGPYEQYC.

The chain recombines TRBV5-1 with TRBJ2-7, with D tentatively TRBD1 (5 bases). V lost 0 bases to trimming and J lost 2 bases, with 18 bases between them. The CDR3 contains 17 residues. CDR1 SGHRS and CDR2 YFSETQ come from the germline V gene. CDR3 amino acids: CASSLAGQVGATYEQYF. Written as DNA, the CDR3 is TGCGCCAGCAGCTTGGCCGGTCAGGTTGGGGCCACCTACGAGCAGTACTTC.

This clonotype was recorded a few times. The CDR3 nucleotides read TGCAGCGTTCTCCAGGGCGCCTATGGCTACACCTTC. Its protein product is CSVLQGAYGYTF. V usage is TRBV29-1 and J usage is TRBJ1-2; D is possibly TRBD1 (5 bases). Germline CDR1 and CDR2: SQVTM and ANQGSEA. Trimming took off 5 bases at V and 4 bases at J, with 11 bases between the two ends. The CDR3 is 12 amino acids.

With respect to this clonotype: A much larger clone is a single base away; this may be a read error. V and J are TRBV3-1 and TRBJ2-4, with 7 bases that match TRBD1. Matching the DNA end better, TRBJ2-7 makes the J call doubtful. From germline, CDR1 is LGHDT and CDR2 YNNKEL (reference sequence). This CDR3 has 14 residues. The CDR3 spells CASSHQTGHDEQYF. The CDR3 DNA reads as TGTGCCAGCAGCCATCAGACAGGGCACGACGAGCAGTACTTC.

The rearrangement joins TRBV12-3 or TRBV12-4 to TRBJ1-2; D perhaps matches TRBD1 (6 bases). Deletions cut 5 bases from V and 7 bases from J, with 11 bases between. The CDR3 runs to 12 residues. CDR3 sequence (DNA): TGTGCCAGCAGTCTTCCCAGGGGTGGCTACACCTTC. Amino acids: CASSLPRGGYTF.

The V and J genes are TRBV5-6 and TRBJ2-7, with TRBD1 identical over 11 bases. The tail of the sequence fits TRBJ2-5 better, so the J call may be wrong. The CDR3 totals 15 residues. The germline V gene has CDR1 SGHDT and CDR2 YYEEEE. The CDR3 sequence: CASSGPGQGGETQYF. In nucleotides, the CDR3 is TGTGCCAGCAGCGGACCGGGACAGGGGGGCGAGACCCAGTACTTC.

The chain uses TRBV11-2 and TRBJ1-5; D is undetermined. Germline V gives CDR1 SGHAT, CDR2 FQNNGV. The V end lost 0 bases, the J end lost 6 bases, and 12 bases lay between the germline ends. The CDR3 has 15 amino acids. In nucleotides, the CDR3 is TGTGCCAGCAGCTTAGAAGGAGGGTACGGTCAGCCCCAGCATTTT. Translation gives CASSLEGGYGQPQHF.

In this sample, this clonotype turned up a few times. CDR3 sequence (DNA): TGTGCCAGCAGCTTTAGCGGGACCATCTACAATGAGCAGTTCTTC. Protein: CASSFSGTIYNEQFF. This chain joins TRBV6-5 and TRBJ2-1; TRBD2 aligns across 8 bases. Germline V gene data show CDR1 as MNHEY and CDR2 as SVGAGI. V gave up 6 bases and J gave up 3 bases; unmatched junction bases: 7. This CDR3 has 15 amino acids.

This clonotype was observed a handful of times. This rearrangement joins TRBV6-1 to TRBJ2-3; TRBD1 might be the D (6 bases). Germline V gene sequence: CDR1 MNHNS, CDR2 SASEGT. This CDR3 spans 16 amino acids. V shed 4 bases and J shed 1 base, with 15 bases lying between them. Here the CDR3 DNA reads TGTGCCAGCAGTGGAACAGGGCTGTCTGGCACAGATACGCAGTATTTT. This codes for CASSGTGLSGTDTQYF.

This chain joins TRBV14 and TRBJ1-2; the D is unclear. The CDR3 length is 16 residues. V gave up 0 bases and J gave up 3 bases, with 14 bases separating them. Germline assignment: CDR1 SGHDN and CDR2 FVKESK. In DNA, the CDR3 is TGTGCCAGCAGCCAAGACGAACGTATCCTGGACTATGGCTACACCTTC. Its translation is CASSQDERILDYGYTF.

This sequence joins TRBV7-9 and TRBJ1-2; 8 bases fit TRBD1. The CDR3 sequence is 13 residues long. Germline CDR1 SEHNR, CDR2 FQNEAQ (reference sequence). The junction had 5 bases not matched to a gene; V was cut back by 5 bases and J by 6 bases. CDR3 residues: CASSPSGGDGYTF. The CDR3, as DNA: TGTGCCAGCAGCCCCTCAGGGGGCGATGGCTACACCTTC.

There are a few counts of this clonotype. The rearrangement links TRBV29-1 to TRBJ2-7; D is uncertain. V lost 6 bases and J 0 bases, leaving 12 bases between the germline ends. Germline-derived CDR1 and CDR2 are SQVTM and ANQGSEA. The CDR3 is 13 residues long. The CDR3 DNA reads as TGCAGCGTCAAAACCATGAGCTCCTACGAGCAGTACTTC. The encoded protein is CSVKTMSSYEQYF.

This chain joins TRBV20-1 and TRBJ2-7; D is possibly TRBD1 (6 bases). V was cut by 4 bases and J by 5 bases, with 12 bases left in between. The CDR3 sequence is 12 residues long. Germline values: CDR1 DFQATT, CDR2 SNEGSKA (reference sequence). CDR3 bases: TGCAGTGCTACCGAGGGGGTTCACGAGCAGTACTTC. The encoded protein is CSATEGVHEQYF.

This clonotype came up a few times. This chain joins TRBV6-4 and TRBJ2-1, with TRBD2 identical over 10 bases. The length of the CDR3 is 13 residues. The junction had 4 bases not matched to a gene; V was cut back by 4 bases and J by 10 bases. In germline, CDR1 is MRHNA, CDR2 SNTAGT. The CDR3 loop is CASSGLAGGEQFF. CDR3 in DNA: TGTGCCAGCAGTGGACTAGCGGGCGGCGAGCAGTTCTTC.

The genes are TRBV20-1 and TRBJ2-3; no reliable D call. The CDR3 is 11 amino acids. Germline CDR1 DFQATT, CDR2 SNEGSKA (reference sequence). Trimming left V 1 base short and J 4 bases short, with 3 bases between. CDR3 in amino acids: CSARVSDTQYF. CDR3 nucleotide sequence: TGCAGTGCTAGAGTATCAGATACGCAGTATTTT.

This clonotype showed up just a few times. V and J are TRBV10-2 and TRBJ1-1; maybe TRBD1 (5 bases). Trimming removed 6 bases at V and 1 base at J, with 12 bases between. Germline V gene data show CDR1 as WSHSY and CDR2 as SAAADI. The CDR3 is 14 amino acids. The CDR3 DNA reads as TGCGCCAGCAGAGACGCCCAGGGGAACACTGAAGCTTTCTTT. Translation gives CASRDAQGNTEAFF.

The rearrangement links TRBV27 to TRBJ2-3; D ambiguous. The V gene lost 0 bases and the J gene lost 5 bases, with 12 bases spanning the gap. Germline V gene data show CDR1 as MNHEY and CDR2 as SMNVEV (reference sequence). This CDR3 comprises 15 residues. CDR3 sequence: CASSLSRDSGDTQYF. The CDR3 DNA reads as TGTGCCAGCAGTTTATCCCGAGACTCGGGAGATACGCAGTATTTT.